This T cell receptor (beta chain) was observed in a study of beta chain features in type 1 diabetes. A single heparinised blood sample, averaging roughly 100 mL, was obtained per donor. Reverse transcribing all isolated RNA meant expressed TCRB transcripts were sequenced. Sequencing was performed with immunoSEQ multiplex PCR; in TCRdb, only in-frame clones are kept and a portion is missing. The sample includes around 250,000 clones, roughly an eighth of them seen just once. This clone was recorded a few times. Its cognate antigen is unknown. Whole-study findings and limits: People with Type 1 diabetes carried modestly yet significantly shorter TCRB CDR3s in all four CD4+ subsets. Any HLA type influence on TCRB rearrangement was left unresolved here. Patients with type 1 diabetes showed fewer VDJ junction insertions and more deletions.

The CDR3 is made up of 13 amino acids. CDR1 MNHNS and CDR2 SASEGT come from the germline V gene. Deletions cut 7 bases from V and 9 bases from J, with 18 bases between. The clonotype originates from a man between 25 and 39 years old with type 1 diabetes. The material sequenced was naive CD4+ T cells from blood. This chain connects TRBV6-1 to TRBJ2-5; D is possibly TRBD1 (6 bases). The CDR3 DNA reads TGTGCCAGCACTCCCACCATGGGGGCTTCCCAGTACTTC. Protein: CASTPTMGASQYF.